This is a list of T cell receptor beta chains from one sample in a study of PD-1 blockade in classical Hodgkin lymphoma. The data were produced by immunoSEQ multiplex PCR, yet TCRdb's version contains in-frame clones alone and is incomplete. The data hold about 23,000 clones, with around nine tenths observed a single time. The sample was peripheral blood mononuclear cells (PBMCs), taken before the fourth cycle of nivolumab. These receptors were obtained from a human donor with classical Hodgkin lymphoma. The CDR3 runs from the conserved cysteine through the conserved F or W. A D gene is named only where the DNA matches it firmly. Clone size appears in some rows only: once, few, many, or a class for an expanded clone.

V	J	D	size	DNA	CDR3
TRBV18	TRBJ2-2	TRBD2	.	TGTGCCAGCTCACCTGTGCTATGGACTAGCGGGAACACCGGGGAGCTGTTTTTT	CASSPVLWTSGNTGELFF
TRBV14	TRBJ2-2	.	.	TGTGCCAGCAGCCACATAGGCAGGGGCCTAAACACCGGGGAGCTGTTTTTT	CASSHIGRGLNTGELFF
TRBV7-9	TRBJ2-2	TRBD2	.	TGTGCCAGCAGCATGACTAGCGGGGGAAGGATCGGGGAGCTGTTTTTT	CASSMTSGGRIGELFF
TRBV25-1	TRBJ1-4	TRBD1	.	TGTGCCAGCAGTGAATGGAGGGGGCAAAATGAAAAACTGTTTTTT	CASSEWRGQNEKLFF
TRBV10-3	TRBJ2-7	.	.	TGTGCCATCAGCCGACAGACAGAACCCAGCTCCTACGAGCAGTACTTC	CAISRQTEPSSYEQYF
TRBV15	TRBJ1-6	.	.	TGTGCCACCAGCACCGGGACCGGCTCCTATAATTCACCCCTCCACTTT	CATSTGTGSYNSPLHF
TRBV6-5	TRBJ2-2	.	.	TGTGCCAGCAGTTACTCGTTTACATTTAACACCGGGGAGCTGTTTTTT	CASSYSFTFNTGELFF
TRBV19	TRBJ2-7	TRBD2	.	TGTGCCAGTAGTATGGGGATCAGGGCGGGAGGAACCTACGAGCAGTACTTC	CASSMGIRAGGTYEQYF
TRBV10-3	TRBJ2-7	TRBD2	.	TGTGCCATCAGTGAAGAAGCGGGGGGGCTTTACTACGAGCAGTACTTC	CAISEEAGGLYYEQYF
TRBV7-3	TRBJ1-1	.	.	TGTGCCAGCAGCCGAGACCCTAACACTGAAGCTTTCTTT	CASSRDPNTEAFF
TRBV7-8	TRBJ2-7	.	few	TGTGCCAGCAGCTTGGTTGCCGGGACATCCTACGAGCAGTACTTC	CASSLVAGTSYEQYF
TRBV25-1	TRBJ2-5	TRBD1	.	TGTGCCAGCAGGACAGGGGGAAAGACCCAGTACTTC	CASRTGGKTQYF
TRBV19	TRBJ2-7	.	.	TGTGCCAGTAGTATTTCGGGCAGCCTATACGAGCAGTACTTC	CASSISGSLYEQYF
TRBV5-1	TRBJ1-2	TRBD1	.	TGCGCCAGCAGCTCCTCTCGGGACAGGGGCGCAGGTGGCTACACCTTC	CASSSSRDRGAGGYTF
TRBV11-2	TRBJ2-7	.	.	TGTGCCAGCAGCTCCGCATTCTACGAGCAGTACTTC	CASSSAFYEQYF
TRBV6-1	TRBJ1-2	.	.	TGTGCCAGCAGTGAAGCATGGGGGCTTAGCTATGGCTACACCTTC	CASSEAWGLSYGYTF
TRBV9	TRBJ2-1	TRBD2	.	TGTGCCAGCAGCTCCCGGACTAGCACGAATGAGCAGTTCTTC	CASSSRTSTNEQFF
TRBV1	TRBJ2-1	.	.	TGCACCAGCAGCCAAGAGTGCGGGCCCAATGAGCAGTTCTTC	CTSSQECGPNEQFF
TRBV5-1	TRBJ1-2	.	.	TGCGCCAGCAATCGAGGGGACTCAGGGAACTATGGCTACACCTTC	CASNRGDSGNYGYTF
TRBV30	TRBJ1-1	.	.	TGTGCCTGGGCCTCCCGACCAGGTTACACTGAAGCTTTCTTT	CAWASRPGYTEAFF
TRBV19	TRBJ2-1	TRBD2	.	TGTGCCAGTAGATTTAGGGCAGTAGGAGGGAGGGCTTTAGATACTCGGTACAATGAGCAGTTCTTC	CASRFRAVGGRALDTRYNEQFF
TRBV27	TRBJ2-5	TRBD1	few	TGTGCCAGCAGTTTATCGCCCCCAGGGGGCTACCAAGAGACCCAGTACTTC	CASSLSPPGGYQETQYF
TRBV27	TRBJ1-6	TRBD1	.	TGTGCCAGCAGTTTCAGGGGGGATAATTCACCCCTCCACTTT	CASSFRGDNSPLHF
TRBV7-9	TRBJ1-1	.	once	TGTGCCAGCAGCTTAGGACCTGGGGTGAACACTGAAGCTTTCTTT	CASSLGPGVNTEAFF
TRBV2	TRBJ2-3	.	.	TGTGCCAGCAGTGAAGCATGGGATACGCAGTATTTT	CASSEAWDTQYF
TRBV2	TRBJ2-5	TRBD2	.	TGTGCCAGCAGCCTGACTAGCGGGGACCAAGAGACCCAGTACTTC	CASSLTSGDQETQYF
TRBV4-2	TRBJ2-3	.	.	TGTGCCAGCGCGAGGGGGGGCAGCACAGATACGCAGTATTTT	CASARGGSTDTQYF
TRBV13	TRBJ1-6	TRBD1	.	TGTGCCAGCAGCTTAAGCCTAGGGACAGCCAATAATTCACCCCTCCACTTT	CASSLSLGTANNSPLHF
TRBV6-5	TRBJ2-3	.	once	TGTGCCAGCAGCCGGGAGGGGGCCACAGATACGCAGTATTTT	CASSREGATDTQYF
TRBV6-6	TRBJ1-1	.	.	TGTGCCAGCAGTTACGCGGGGAACACTGAAGCTTTCTTT	CASSYAGNTEAFF
TRBV2	TRBJ2-7	TRBD1	.	TGTGCCAGCCTAGGGACAGGGGCGTTCTACGAGCAGTACTTC	CASLGTGAFYEQYF
TRBV9	TRBJ1-2	TRBD1	.	TGTGCCAGCAGCGTAGCCCCCGGGACAGAGCAGTATGGCTACACCTTC	CASSVAPGTEQYGYTF